Given below is one TCR beta chain in context. Its specificity is unknown. The germline V gene encodes CDR1 MNHNS and CDR2 SASEGT. V lost 3 bases and J 0 bases, leaving 12 bases between the germline ends. The CDR3 is made up of 16 amino acids. Profiled with immunoSEQ multiplex PCR; TCRdb holds only in-frame clones, not every one. This sample yields tens of thousands of clones, of which roughly 80% are seen a single time; approximately 6.1% belongs to the top ten. The sample belongs to a study of a mutant IDH1 vaccine in newly diagnosed glioma. Stated time point: week 11, during vaccination. Mutant IDH1 20-mer peptide, at 300 ug, made up each vaccine dose, with topical imiquimod.

The rearrangement uses TRBV6-1 and TRBJ1-3; TRBD1 might be the D (5 bases). This receptor was identified in a man between 50 and 59 years old with glioma. Specimen: PBMCs, collected from a glioma patient whose treatment included an IDH1 peptide vaccine. The CDR3 nucleotides are TGTGCCAGCAGTGACGACAGATTTCACTCTGGAAACACCATATATTTT. Translation gives CASSDDRFHSGNTIYF.